This T cell receptor beta chain came from a study of T cell responses to AZD1222 COVID-19 vaccine. The protocol was immunoSEQ multiplex PCR, while the TCRdb copy is restricted to in-frame clones and leaves out a portion. This table holds 150,000 to 190,000 clones, more than 90% found once. The count of this clone is one. Its antigen is unknown. Germline V CDR1 and CDR2: LNHDA, SQIVND (reference sequence). There are 14 residues in the CDR3. Trimming took 3 bases from V and 4 from J, leaving 9 bases between them. Study observations and caveats: Clonal diversity may have been underestimated in mostly white British donors. Spike-spanning, vaccine-associated CD4 TCRs were dominant at 160-218 and 743-854.

The chain combines TRBV19 with TRBJ2-2; D remains unclear. The sequence came from an adult who received the AZD1222 COVID-19 vaccine. The sequences come from peripheral blood, collected 28 days after the second AZD1222 dose. CDR3 protein: CASSITAFTGELFF. Here the CDR3 DNA reads TGTGCCAGTAGTATCACAGCTTTCACCGGGGAGCTGTTTTTT.